This T cell receptor (beta chain) was identified in a study of cytomegalovirus exposure and HLA in healthy donors. Study context: Findings of an earlier analysis included some 120 million unique TCR beta sequences from some 200 million T cells. From donors who were HLA-typed, an early data release held 75 million to 85 million unique TCRs.

The CDR3 has 14 residues. Trimming cost V 0 bases and J 4 bases; bases outside gene matches: 1. The V gene's germline CDR1 is SGHTA and CDR2 FQGTGA. Study conclusions and caveats: Later analysis identified a missense DCLRE1C variant that was linked to TCR beta V- and J-gene trimming.

The PCR used 60 Vbeta and 13 Jbeta primers. TCRdb keeps only in-frame clones here, not all; method: immunoSEQ multiplex PCR. Counted here are 100,000 or so clones, more than 60% occurring once; the ten biggest clones make up around 5.3%. For this clone: Its antigen is unidentified.

The rearrangement links TRBV7-3 to TRBJ2-7; TRBD2 matches 9 bases. This sequence was found in a male donor in good health and CMV-seronegative. The sample was PBMCs. The DNA for the CDR3 is TGTGCCAGCAGCTTAACGGCGGGAGGGTACGAGCAGTACTTC. It codes for CASSLTAGGYEQYF.